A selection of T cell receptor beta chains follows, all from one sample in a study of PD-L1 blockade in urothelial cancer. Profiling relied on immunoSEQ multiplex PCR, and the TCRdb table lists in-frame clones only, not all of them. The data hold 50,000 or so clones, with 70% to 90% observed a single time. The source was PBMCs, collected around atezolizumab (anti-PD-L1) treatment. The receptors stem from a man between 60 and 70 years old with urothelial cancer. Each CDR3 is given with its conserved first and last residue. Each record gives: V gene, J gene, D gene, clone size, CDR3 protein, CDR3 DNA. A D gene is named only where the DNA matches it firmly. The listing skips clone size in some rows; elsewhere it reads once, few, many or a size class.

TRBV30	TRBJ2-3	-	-	CAWSVTPRRSTDTQYF	TGTGCCTGGAGTGTAACCCCCAGGCGAAGCACAGATACGCAGTATTTT
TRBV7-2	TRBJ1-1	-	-	CASSLVTGNTEAFF	TGTGCCAGCAGCTTAGTTACAGGAAACACTGAAGCTTTCTTT
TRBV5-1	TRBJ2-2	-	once	CASSGQSGVFAGELFF	TGCGCCAGCAGCGGACAATCAGGGGTCTTCGCCGGGGAGCTGTTTTTT
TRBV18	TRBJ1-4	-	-	CASSPGVGEKLFF	TGTGCCAGCTCACCGGGAGTGGGGGAAAAACTGTTTTTT
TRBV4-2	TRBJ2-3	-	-	CASSQELGRDTQYF	TGTGCCAGCAGCCAAGAGCTGGGGAGAGATACGCAGTATTTT
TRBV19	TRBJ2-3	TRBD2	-	CASSTSSGGDTDTQYF	TGTGCCAGTAGTACTTCTAGCGGGGGGGACACAGATACGCAGTATTTT
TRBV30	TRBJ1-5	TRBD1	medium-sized	CAWGDREGQPQHF	TGTGCCTGGGGCGACAGGGAAGGACAGCCCCAGCATTTT
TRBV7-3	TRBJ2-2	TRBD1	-	CASSSGQGNTGELFF	TGTGCCAGCAGCTCAGGACAGGGCAACACCGGGGAGCTGTTTTTT
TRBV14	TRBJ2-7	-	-	CASSQQVTYEQYF	TGTGCCAGCAGCCAACAGGTTACCTACGAGCAGTACTTC
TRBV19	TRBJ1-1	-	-	CAVSRDSGTEAFF	TGTGCCGTATCTCGGGACTCAGGCACTGAAGCTTTCTTT
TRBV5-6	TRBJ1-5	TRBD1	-	CASSIQGYSNQPQHF	TGTGCCAGCAGCATACAGGGGTATAGCAATCAGCCCCAGCATTTT
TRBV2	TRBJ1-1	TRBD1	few	CASRGDRAGGAFF	TGTGCCAGCAGGGGGGACAGGGCAGGGGGAGCTTTCTTT
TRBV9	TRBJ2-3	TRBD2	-	CASSVGGSDTQYF	TGTGCCAGCAGCGTCGGGGGGTCAGATACGCAGTATTTT
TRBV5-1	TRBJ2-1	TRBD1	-	CASSLGQGSYNEQFF	TGCGCCAGCAGCTTGGGACAGGGGTCCTACAATGAGCAGTTCTTC
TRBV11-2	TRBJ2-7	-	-	CASSLYSSYEQYF	TGTGCCAGCAGCTTATACAGCTCCTACGAGCAGTACTTC
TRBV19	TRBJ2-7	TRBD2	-	CASSIAGGGYEQYF	TGTGCCAGTAGTATAGCGGGAGGAGGATACGAGCAGTACTTC
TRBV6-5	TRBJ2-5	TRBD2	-	CASGTSGSKTQYF	TGTGCCAGCGGGACTAGCGGGAGCAAGACCCAGTACTTC
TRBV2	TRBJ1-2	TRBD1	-	CASSEFDRGGEGYTF	TGTGCCAGCAGTGAATTTGACAGGGGCGGAGAGGGCTACACCTTC
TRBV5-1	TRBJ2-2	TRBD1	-	CASSGYTGGTGELFF	TGCGCCAGCAGCGGGTACACAGGGGGAACCGGGGAGCTGTTTTTT
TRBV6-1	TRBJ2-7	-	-	CASSKGREQYF	TGTGCCAGCAGTAAGGGGCGGGAGCAGTACTTC
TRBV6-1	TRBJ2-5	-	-	CASRLGGRGEETQYF	TGTGCCAGCAGGCTGGGGGGGCGCGGGGAAGAGACCCAGTACTTC
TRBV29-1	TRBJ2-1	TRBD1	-	CSVTGQGAYNEQFF	TGCAGCGTGACCGGACAGGGAGCCTACAATGAGCAGTTCTTC
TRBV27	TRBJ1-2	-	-	CASSFGGSYGYTF	TGTGCCAGCAGTTTCGGCGGAAGCTATGGCTACACCTTC
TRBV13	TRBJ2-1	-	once	CASQKLAENNEQFF	TGTGCCAGCCAAAAGTTAGCGGAGAACAATGAGCAGTTCTTC
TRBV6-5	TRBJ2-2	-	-	CASSRQVTGELFF	TGTGCCAGCAGTCGACAGGTCACCGGGGAGCTGTTTTTT
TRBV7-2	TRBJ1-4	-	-	CASSLLAGAHNEKLFF	TGTGCCAGCAGCCTACTCGCGGGGGCCCATAATGAAAAACTGTTTTTT
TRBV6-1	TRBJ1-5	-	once	CASTIARGNQPQHF	TGTGCCAGCACTATCGCGAGGGGGAATCAGCCCCAGCATTTT
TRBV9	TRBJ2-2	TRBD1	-	CASSVGAGGSTAGELFF	TGTGCCAGCAGCGTCGGGGCAGGGGGATCGACCGCCGGGGAGCTGTTTTTT
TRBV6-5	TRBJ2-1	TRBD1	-	CASSYLGTAYNEQFF	TGTGCCAGCAGTTACCTCGGGACAGCCTACAATGAGCAGTTCTTC
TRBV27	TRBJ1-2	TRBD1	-	CASSLSAGRGLRANYGYTF	TGTGCCAGCAGTTTATCGGCGGGCAGGGGGCTACGCGCTAACTATGGCTACACCTTC
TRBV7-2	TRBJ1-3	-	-	CASSLVPSYSGNTIYF	TGTGCCAGCAGCTTAGTGCCCAGTTACTCTGGAAACACCATATATTTT
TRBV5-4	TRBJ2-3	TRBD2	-	CASSLGWTSGRAADTQYF	TGTGCCAGCAGCTTGGGGTGGACTAGCGGGAGGGCAGCAGATACGCAGTATTTT
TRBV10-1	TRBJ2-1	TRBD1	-	CASSHGTGPYNEQFF	TGCGCCAGCAGCCACGGGACAGGGCCCTACAATGAGCAGTTCTTC
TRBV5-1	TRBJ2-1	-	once	CASSLAPGSYNEQFF	TGCGCCAGCAGCTTGGCCCCGGGGTCCTACAATGAGCAGTTCTTC
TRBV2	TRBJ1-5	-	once	CASGEDLNQPQHF	TGTGCCAGCGGGGAGGACCTCAATCAGCCCCAGCATTTT
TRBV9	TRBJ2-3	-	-	CASSPLVQGSSDTQYF	TGTGCCAGCAGCCCCCTCGTCCAGGGTTCCTCGGATACGCAGTATTTT
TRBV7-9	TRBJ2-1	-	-	CASSLAISENEQFF	TGTGCCAGCAGCTTAGCGATTAGCGAGAATGAGCAGTTCTTC
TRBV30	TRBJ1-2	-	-	CAWTVGGGGGYTF	TGTGCCTGGACCGTCGGGGGGGGAGGTGGCTACACCTTC
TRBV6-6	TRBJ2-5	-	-	CASASGTEIQETQYF	TGTGCCAGCGCCTCCGGTACAGAAATCCAAGAGACCCAGTACTTC
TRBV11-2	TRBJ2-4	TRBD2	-	CASRGGSGGENIQYF	TGTGCCAGCAGGGGAGGGTCCGGGGGGGAAAACATTCAGTACTTC
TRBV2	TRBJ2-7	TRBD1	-	CASSGQGTYEQYF	TGTGCCAGCAGTGGACAGGGAACGTACGAGCAGTACTTC
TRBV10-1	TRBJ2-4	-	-	CASSGELRSKNIQYF	TGCGCCAGCAGTGGGGAGCTACGGTCCAAAAACATTCAGTACTTC
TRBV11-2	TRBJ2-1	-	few	CASSHRFAGRYNEQFF	TGTGCCAGCAGCCATCGCTTTGCGGGACGCTACAATGAGCAGTTCTTC
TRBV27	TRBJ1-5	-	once	CASRPDRYNQPQHF	TGTGCCAGCAGACCCGACAGATACAATCAGCCCCAGCATTTT
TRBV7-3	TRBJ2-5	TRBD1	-	CASSSGTGWTQYF	TGTGCCAGCAGCTCTGGGACAGGGTGGACCCAGTACTTC
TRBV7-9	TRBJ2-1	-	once	CASNYGNNEQFF	TGTGCCAGCAACTATGGAAACAATGAGCAGTTCTTC
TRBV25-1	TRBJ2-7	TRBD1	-	CASGVSLGQGSYEQYF	TGTGCCAGCGGAGTGTCCCTCGGACAGGGGTCGTACGAGCAGTACTTC
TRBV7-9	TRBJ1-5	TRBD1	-	CASSSGQGYQPQHF	TGTGCCAGCAGCTCTGGACAGGGTTATCAGCCCCAGCATTTT
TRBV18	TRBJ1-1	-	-	CASSPRGQNTEAFF	TGTGCCAGCTCACCACGTGGACAGAACACTGAAGCTTTCTTT
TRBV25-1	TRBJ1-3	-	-	CASSESGAGNTIYF	TGTGCCAGCAGTGAATCGGGGGCTGGAAACACCATATATTTT
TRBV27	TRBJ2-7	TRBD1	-	CASSLYGTGVPYEQYF	TGTGCCAGCAGTTTATACGGGACAGGGGTTCCCTACGAGCAGTACTTC
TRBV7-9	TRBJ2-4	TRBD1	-	CASSPLGQGAINIQYF	TGTGCCAGCAGCCCTCTGGGACAGGGGGCCATAAACATTCAGTACTTC
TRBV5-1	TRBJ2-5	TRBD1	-	CASSLDSRRDRVRGQETQYF	TGCGCCAGCAGCTTGGATAGTCGTCGGGACAGGGTCCGGGGGCAAGAGACCCAGTACTTC
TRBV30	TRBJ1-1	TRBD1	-	CAWTDPGQGRTEAFF	TGTGCCTGGACGGACCCGGGACAGGGAAGGACTGAAGCTTTCTTT
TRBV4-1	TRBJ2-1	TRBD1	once	CASSQDWTGGTLNEQFF	TGCGCCAGCAGCCAAGACTGGACAGGGGGCACGTTAAATGAGCAGTTCTTC
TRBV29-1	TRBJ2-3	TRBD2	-	CSVDTQRGGRHRGTQYF	TGCAGCGTTGATACCCAGCGGGGGGGCCGCCACCGGGGTACGCAGTATTTT
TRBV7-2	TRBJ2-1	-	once	CASSLVRIMEGGPENEQFF	TGTGCCAGCAGCTTAGTCCGGATTATGGAGGGGGGGCCCGAGAATGAGCAGTTCTTC
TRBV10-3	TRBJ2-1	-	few	CAISVLAGQITYNEQFF	TGTGCCATCAGTGTTTTGGCCGGACAAATAACCTACAATGAGCAGTTCTTC